The next 13 T cell receptor beta chains were all read from a single sample in a study of blood T cell repertoires in COVID-19. Data came from immunoSEQ multiplex PCR; TCRdb stores just in-frame clones and leaves some out. The sample carries 280,000 or so clones, over 75% recorded once. Sequencing used peripheral blood. The origin of the receptors is a human donor in a cohort sampled during active COVID-19.

This clone was seen a few times. The rearrangement joins TRBV19 to TRBJ2-7; maybe TRBD2 (5 bases). Germline CDR1 and CDR2: LNHDA and SQIVND (reference sequence). The CDR3 contains 13 residues. Trimming took 6 bases from V and 0 from J, leaving 9 bases between them. This CDR3 is CASRTRNSYEQYF. CDR3 sequence (DNA): TGTGCCAGTAGAACTAGGAACTCCTACGAGCAGTACTTC. Combining the CDR3 with reference TRBV19 and TRBJ2-7 gives the whole variable domain DGGITQSPKYLFRKEGQNVTLSCEQNLNHDAMYWYRQDPGQGLRLIYYSQIVNDFQKGDIAEGYSVSREKKESFPLTVTSAQKNPTAFYLCASRTRNSYEQYFGPGTRLTVT.

J is TRBJ2-1 and V is TRBV18; a weak D match, TRBD1 (6 bases). V dropped 7 bases and J dropped 0 bases, with 13 bases sitting between them. CDR3 size: 15 residues. CDR1 and CDR2 (germline): KGHSH, LQKENI. The CDR3 DNA sequence: TGTGCCAGCTTCCTACAGGGTGGCTCCTACAATGAGCAGTTCTTC. As protein: CASFLQGGSYNEQFF.

The sample holds one count of this clone. The V call is TRBV29-1, the J call TRBJ2-7; D is possibly TRBD1 (7 bases). The CDR3 extends over 12 amino acids. Germline V gives CDR1 SQVTM, CDR2 ANQGSEA. V was cut by 0 bases and J by 7 bases, with 10 bases left in between. This CDR3 is CSVEDQGGEQYF. The CDR3 DNA reads TGCAGCGTTGAAGATCAGGGGGGTGAGCAGTACTTC.

The chain carries TRBV15 and TRBJ2-1; 12 positions match TRBD2. The CDR3 runs 22 residues. Germline lookup yields CDR1 LNHNV and CDR2 YYDKDF (reference sequence). The V segment lost 3 bases and the J segment 0 bases; nucleotides outside the gene matches: 18. CDR3 in amino acids: CATSRTLATSGRKGSSYNEQFF. The DNA for the CDR3 is TGTGCCACCAGCAGGACACTTGCGACTAGCGGGAGAAAGGGAAGCTCCTACAATGAGCAGTTCTTC.

V is TRBV18 and J is TRBJ2-5; D might be TRBD2 (6 bases). CDR1 is KGHSH, CDR2 LQKENI, per germline. The CDR3 covers 15 residues. V gave up 5 bases and J gave up 1 base, with 14 bases separating them. The CDR3 nucleotides are TGTGCCAGCTCAAATGTACTAGCCTCCCAAGAGACCCAGTACTTC. Its translation: CASSNVLASQETQYF. The entire variable domain, with the rest obtained from reference TRBV18 and TRBJ2-5, is as follows: NAGVMQNPRHLVRRRGQEARLRCSPMKGHSHVYWYRQLPEEGLKFMVYLQKENIIDESGMPKERFSAEFPKEGPSILRIQQVVRGDSAAYFCASSNVLASQETQYFGPGTRLLVL.

V is TRBV28 and J is TRBJ1-1; maybe TRBD1 (5 bases). Trimming stripped 5 bases from V and 10 bases from J, with 14 bases between. Per the germline V gene, CDR1 is MDHEN and CDR2 is SYDVKM. The CDR3 extends over 12 amino acids. CDR3 nucleotide sequence: TGTGCCAGCAGTCTAACGGGGGGGGGAGCTTTCTTT. As protein: CASSLTGGGAFF.

The genes are TRBV5-1 and TRBJ1-1; no firm D call. V was shortened by 3 bases and J by 11 bases, with 17 bases between the two germline ends. This CDR3 region has 13 residues. Germline CDR1 and CDR2: SGHRS and YFSETQ. The CDR3 DNA reads TGCGCCAGCAGCTGGGCTGGTGGTGACGAGGCTTTCTTT. It translates to CASSWAGGDEAFF.

The chain has TRBV21-1 and TRBJ2-7; TRBD1 reflects the table's D call only, with no check against the DNA. TRBV21-1 is designated a pseudogene. CDR3 length: 16 residues. The CDR3 DNA reads as TGTGCCAGCAGCAAAGAGGGGGACCGACTTGGCTACGAGCAGTACTTC. Amino acids: CASSKEGDRLGYEQYF.

V gene TRBV27 combines with J gene TRBJ2-7; 7 bases line up with TRBD2. From germline, CDR1 is MNHEY and CDR2 SMNVEV (reference sequence). After removal of 8 bases from V and 3 bases from J, the junction contained 4 bases not matched to a gene. The CDR3 has 12 residues. The CDR3 region is CASGGGGYEQYF. The CDR3 bases are TGTGCCAGCGGGGGGGGTGGCTACGAGCAGTACTTC.

V usage is TRBV6-5 and J usage is TRBJ2-3; D ambiguous. Trimming took off 6 bases at V and 3 bases at J, with 13 bases between the two ends. Germline CDR1 MNHEY, CDR2 SVGAGI. The CDR3 length is 14 residues. In nucleotides, the CDR3 is TGTGCCAGCAGCTTGGGTAGGCGGACAGATACGCAGTATTTT. Protein sequence: CASSLGRRTDTQYF.

This clone was seen once. This rearrangement joins TRBV19 to TRBJ2-3; 12 bases line up with TRBD2. Losses at the gene ends were 5 bases for V and 4 bases for J; bases not matched to a gene: 4. The CDR3 sequence is 15 residues long. Germline V gives CDR1 LNHDA, CDR2 SQIVND (reference sequence). CDR3 amino acids: CASSLLAGGSDTQYF. The CDR3 coding sequence is TGTGCCAGTAGTCTACTAGCGGGAGGATCAGATACGCAGTATTTT. The full variable domain, its missing parts supplied by reference TRBV19 and TRBJ2-3, is DGGITQSPKYLFRKEGQNVTLSCEQNLNHDAMYWYRQDPGQGLRLIYYSQIVNDFQKGDIAEGYSVSREKKESFPLTVTSAQKNPTAFYLCASSLLAGGSDTQYFGPGTRLTVL.

The genes are TRBV4-2 and TRBJ2-3, with TRBD2 matching 11 bases. The length of the CDR3 is 18 residues. Germline values: CDR1 LGHNA, CDR2 YNFKEQ. After removal of 0 bases from V and 4 bases from J, the junction contained 9 bases not matched to a gene. CDR3 region: CASSQELLAGGLADTQYF. In DNA form, the CDR3 reads TGTGCCAGCAGCCAAGAATTGCTAGCGGGAGGTTTAGCAGATACGCAGTATTTT.

V usage is TRBV2 and J usage is TRBJ1-4; 7 bases align to TRBD1. The V gene's germline CDR1 is SNHLY and CDR2 FYNNEI. J gave up 0 bases and V 6 bases, and 1 base lay outside the gene matches. The CDR3 totals 14 residues. CDR3 protein: CASRTGTTNEKLFF. DNA for the CDR3: TGTGCCAGCAGGACAGGGACAACTAATGAAAAACTGTTTTTT.